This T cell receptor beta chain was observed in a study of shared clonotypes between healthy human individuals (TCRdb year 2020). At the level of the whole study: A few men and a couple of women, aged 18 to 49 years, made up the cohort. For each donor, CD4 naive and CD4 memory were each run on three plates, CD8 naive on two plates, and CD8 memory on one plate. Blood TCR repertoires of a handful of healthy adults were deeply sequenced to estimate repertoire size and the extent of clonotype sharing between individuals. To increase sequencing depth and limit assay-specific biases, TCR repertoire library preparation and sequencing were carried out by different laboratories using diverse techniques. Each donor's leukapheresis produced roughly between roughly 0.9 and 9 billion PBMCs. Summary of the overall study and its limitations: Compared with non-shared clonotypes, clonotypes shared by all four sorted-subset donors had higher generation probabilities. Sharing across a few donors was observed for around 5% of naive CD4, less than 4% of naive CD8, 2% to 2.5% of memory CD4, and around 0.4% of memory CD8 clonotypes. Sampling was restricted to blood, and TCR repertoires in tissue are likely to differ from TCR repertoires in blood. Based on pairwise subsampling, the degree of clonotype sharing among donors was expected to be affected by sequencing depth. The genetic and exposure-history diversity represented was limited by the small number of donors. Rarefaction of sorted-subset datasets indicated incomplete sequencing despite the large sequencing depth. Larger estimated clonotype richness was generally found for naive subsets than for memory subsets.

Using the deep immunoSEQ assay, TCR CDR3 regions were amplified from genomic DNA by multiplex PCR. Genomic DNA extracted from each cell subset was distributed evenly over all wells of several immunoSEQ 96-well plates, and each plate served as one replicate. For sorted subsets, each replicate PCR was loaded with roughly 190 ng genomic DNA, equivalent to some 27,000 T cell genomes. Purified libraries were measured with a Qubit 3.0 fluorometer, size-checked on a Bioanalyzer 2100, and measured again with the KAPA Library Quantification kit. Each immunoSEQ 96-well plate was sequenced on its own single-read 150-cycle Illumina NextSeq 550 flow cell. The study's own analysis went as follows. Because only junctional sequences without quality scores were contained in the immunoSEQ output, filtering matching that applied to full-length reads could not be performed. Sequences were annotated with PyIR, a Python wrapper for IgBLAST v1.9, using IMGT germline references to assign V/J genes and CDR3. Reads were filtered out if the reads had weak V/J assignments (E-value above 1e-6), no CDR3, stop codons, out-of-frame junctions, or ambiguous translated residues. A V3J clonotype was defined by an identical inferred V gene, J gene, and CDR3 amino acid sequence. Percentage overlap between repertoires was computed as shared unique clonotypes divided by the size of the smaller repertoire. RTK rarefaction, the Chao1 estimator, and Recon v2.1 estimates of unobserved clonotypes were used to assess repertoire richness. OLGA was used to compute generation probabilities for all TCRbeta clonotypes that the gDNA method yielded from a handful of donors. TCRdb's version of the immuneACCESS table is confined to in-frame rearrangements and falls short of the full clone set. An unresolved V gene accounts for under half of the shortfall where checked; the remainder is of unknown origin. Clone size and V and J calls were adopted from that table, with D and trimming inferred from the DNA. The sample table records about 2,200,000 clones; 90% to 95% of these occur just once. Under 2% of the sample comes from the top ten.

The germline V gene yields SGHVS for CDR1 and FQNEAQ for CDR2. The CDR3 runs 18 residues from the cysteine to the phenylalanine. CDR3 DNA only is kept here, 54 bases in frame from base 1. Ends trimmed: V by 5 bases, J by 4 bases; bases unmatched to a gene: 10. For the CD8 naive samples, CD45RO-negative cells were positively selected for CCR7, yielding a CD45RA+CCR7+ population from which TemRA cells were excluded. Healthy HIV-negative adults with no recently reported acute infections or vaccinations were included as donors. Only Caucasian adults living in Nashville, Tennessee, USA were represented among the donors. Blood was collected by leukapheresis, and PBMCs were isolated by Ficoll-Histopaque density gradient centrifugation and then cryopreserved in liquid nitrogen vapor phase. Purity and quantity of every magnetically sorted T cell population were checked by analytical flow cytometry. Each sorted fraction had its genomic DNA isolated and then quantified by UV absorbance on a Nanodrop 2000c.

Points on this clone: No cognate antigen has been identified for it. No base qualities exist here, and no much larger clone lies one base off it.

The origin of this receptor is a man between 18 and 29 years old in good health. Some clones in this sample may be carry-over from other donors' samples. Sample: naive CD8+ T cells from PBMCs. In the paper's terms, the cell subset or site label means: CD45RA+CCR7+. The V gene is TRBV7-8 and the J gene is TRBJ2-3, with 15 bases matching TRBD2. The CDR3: CASSPWTSGRARADTQYF. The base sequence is TGTGCCAGCAGCCCTTGGACTAGCGGGAGGGCCAGGGCAGATACGCAGTATTTT.